What follows describes a single TCR beta chain. Its antigen remains unknown. Sample-barcoded 5' priming and a J-beta primer mix drove a second PCR of roughly 7 to 11 cycles. MiXCR, run by TCRdb on the 5' RACE reads, gives a single entry per CDR3 protein. This table holds around 2 million distinct CDR3 sequences, approximately 39% found once. The sample belongs to a study of blood T cells in healthy people across ages. Study observations and caveats: The study could not conclusively compare naive and antigen-experienced cells, given its unsorted PBMCs. With naive T cell percentage, TCR beta diversity showed a strong correlation. Possibly confounding the expanded clonotype changes was the fact that donor CMV status was unknown.

Germline V gene lookup returns CDR1 SGHTA and CDR2 FQGTGA. Trimming pared 0 bases from V and 4 bases from J, leaving 8 bases between. This CDR3 comprises 14 residues. Specimen: blood. This TCR was sampled from a human donor in good health. The chain recombines TRBV7-3 with TRBJ2-3; D gene uncertain. The CDR3 nucleotides are TGTGCCAGCAGCTTAACGCCGGTCCCAGATACGCAGTATTTT. Translated: CASSLTPVPDTQYF.